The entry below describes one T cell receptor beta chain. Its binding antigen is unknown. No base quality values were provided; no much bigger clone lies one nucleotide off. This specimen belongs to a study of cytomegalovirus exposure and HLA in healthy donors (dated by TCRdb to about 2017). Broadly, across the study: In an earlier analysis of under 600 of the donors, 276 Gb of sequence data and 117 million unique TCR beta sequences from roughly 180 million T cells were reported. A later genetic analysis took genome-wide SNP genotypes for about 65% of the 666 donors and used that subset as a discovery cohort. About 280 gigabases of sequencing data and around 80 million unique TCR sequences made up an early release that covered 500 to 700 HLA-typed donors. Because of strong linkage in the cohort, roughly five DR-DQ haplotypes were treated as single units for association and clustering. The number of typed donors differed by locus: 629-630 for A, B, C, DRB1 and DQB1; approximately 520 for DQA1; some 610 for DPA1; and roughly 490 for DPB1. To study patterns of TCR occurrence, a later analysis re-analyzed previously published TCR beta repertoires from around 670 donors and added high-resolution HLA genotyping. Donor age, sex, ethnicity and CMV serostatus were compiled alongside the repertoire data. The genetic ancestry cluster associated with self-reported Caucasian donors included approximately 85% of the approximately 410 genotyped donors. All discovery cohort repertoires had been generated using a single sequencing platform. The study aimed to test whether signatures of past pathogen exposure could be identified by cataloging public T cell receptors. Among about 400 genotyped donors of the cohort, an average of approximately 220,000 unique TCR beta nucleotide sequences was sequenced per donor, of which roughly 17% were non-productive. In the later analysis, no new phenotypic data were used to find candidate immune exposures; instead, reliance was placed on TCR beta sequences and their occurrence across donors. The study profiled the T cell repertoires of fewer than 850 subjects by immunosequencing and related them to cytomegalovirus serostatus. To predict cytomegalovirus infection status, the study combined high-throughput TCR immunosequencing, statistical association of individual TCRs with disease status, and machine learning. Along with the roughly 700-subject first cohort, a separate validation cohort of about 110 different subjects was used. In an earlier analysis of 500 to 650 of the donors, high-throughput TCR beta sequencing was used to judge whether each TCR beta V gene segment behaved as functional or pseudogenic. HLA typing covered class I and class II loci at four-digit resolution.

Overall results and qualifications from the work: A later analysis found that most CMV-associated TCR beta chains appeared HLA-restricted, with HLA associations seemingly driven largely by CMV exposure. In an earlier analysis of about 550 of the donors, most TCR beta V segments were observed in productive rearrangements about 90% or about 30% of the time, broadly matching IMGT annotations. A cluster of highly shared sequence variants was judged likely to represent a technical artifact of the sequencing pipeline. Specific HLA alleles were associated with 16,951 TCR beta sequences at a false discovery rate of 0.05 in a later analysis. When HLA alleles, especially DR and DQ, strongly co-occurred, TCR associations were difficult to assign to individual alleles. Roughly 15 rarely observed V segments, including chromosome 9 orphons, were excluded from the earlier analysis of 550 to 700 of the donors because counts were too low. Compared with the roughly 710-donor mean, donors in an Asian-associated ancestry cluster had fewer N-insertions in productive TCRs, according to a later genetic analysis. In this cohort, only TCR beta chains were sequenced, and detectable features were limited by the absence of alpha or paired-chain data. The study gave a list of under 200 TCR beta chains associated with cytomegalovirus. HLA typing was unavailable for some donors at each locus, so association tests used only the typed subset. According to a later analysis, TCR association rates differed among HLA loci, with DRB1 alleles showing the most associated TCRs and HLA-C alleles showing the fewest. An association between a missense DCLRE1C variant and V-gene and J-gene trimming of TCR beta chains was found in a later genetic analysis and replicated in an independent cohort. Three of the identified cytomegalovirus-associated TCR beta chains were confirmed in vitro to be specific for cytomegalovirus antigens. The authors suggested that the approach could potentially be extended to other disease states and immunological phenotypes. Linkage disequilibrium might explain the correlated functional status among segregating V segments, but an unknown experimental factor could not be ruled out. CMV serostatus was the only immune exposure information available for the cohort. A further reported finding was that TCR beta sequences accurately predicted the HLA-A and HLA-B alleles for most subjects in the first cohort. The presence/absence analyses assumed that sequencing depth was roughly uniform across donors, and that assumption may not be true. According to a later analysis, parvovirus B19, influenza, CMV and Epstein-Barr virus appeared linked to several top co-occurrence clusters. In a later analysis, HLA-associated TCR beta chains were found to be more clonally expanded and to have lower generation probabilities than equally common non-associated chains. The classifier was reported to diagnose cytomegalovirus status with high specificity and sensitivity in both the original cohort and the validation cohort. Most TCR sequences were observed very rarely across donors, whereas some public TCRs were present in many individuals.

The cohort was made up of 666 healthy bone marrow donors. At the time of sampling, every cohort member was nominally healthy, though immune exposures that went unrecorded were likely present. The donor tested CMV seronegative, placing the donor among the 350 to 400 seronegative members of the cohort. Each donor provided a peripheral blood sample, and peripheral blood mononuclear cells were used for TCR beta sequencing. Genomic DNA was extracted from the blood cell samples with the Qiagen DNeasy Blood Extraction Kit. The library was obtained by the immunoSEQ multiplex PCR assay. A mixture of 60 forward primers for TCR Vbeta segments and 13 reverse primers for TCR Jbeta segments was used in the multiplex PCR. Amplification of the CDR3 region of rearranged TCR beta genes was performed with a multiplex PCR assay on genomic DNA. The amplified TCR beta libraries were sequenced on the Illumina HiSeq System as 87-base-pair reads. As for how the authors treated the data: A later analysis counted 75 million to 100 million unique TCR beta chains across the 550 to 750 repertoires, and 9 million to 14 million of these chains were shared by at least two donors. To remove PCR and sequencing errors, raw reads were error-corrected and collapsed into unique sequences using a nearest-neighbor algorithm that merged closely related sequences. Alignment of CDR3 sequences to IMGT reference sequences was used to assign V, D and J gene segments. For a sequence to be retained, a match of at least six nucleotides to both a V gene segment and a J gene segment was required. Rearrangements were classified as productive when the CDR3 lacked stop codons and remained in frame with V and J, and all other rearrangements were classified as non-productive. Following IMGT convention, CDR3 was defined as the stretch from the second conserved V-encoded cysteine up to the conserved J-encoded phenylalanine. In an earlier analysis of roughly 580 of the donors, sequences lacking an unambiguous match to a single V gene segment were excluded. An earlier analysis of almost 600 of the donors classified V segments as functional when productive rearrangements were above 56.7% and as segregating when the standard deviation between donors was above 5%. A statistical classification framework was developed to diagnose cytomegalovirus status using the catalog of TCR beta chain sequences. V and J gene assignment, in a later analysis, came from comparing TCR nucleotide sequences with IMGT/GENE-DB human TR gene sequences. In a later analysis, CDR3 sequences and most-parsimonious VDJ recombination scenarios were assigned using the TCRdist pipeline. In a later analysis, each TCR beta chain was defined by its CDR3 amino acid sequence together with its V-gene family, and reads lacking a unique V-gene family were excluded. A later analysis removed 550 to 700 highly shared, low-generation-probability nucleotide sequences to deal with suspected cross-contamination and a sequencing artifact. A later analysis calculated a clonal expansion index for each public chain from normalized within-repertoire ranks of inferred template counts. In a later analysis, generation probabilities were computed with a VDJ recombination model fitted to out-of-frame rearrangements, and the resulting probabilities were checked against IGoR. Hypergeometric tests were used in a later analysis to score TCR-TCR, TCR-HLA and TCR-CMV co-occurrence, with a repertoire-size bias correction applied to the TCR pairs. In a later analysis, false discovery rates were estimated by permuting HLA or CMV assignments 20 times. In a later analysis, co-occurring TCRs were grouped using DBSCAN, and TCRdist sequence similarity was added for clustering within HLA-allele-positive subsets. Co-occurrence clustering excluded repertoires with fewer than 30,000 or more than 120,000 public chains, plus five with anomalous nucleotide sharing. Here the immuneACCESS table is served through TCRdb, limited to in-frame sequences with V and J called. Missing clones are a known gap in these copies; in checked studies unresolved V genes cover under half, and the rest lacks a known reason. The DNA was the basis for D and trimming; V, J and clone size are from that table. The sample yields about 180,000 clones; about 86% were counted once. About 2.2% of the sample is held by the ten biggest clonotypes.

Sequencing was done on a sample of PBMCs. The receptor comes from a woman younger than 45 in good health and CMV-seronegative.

The sequenced DNA: TGTGCCAGCAGCTCAGGGCCAAACAGGGTCGAAAACATTCAGTACTTC. The translation is CASSSGPNRVENIQYF. The chain employs TRBV7-9 and TRBJ2-4, with TRBD1 as a weak D call on 6 bases. Deletion took 4 bases off V and 5 bases off J, with a span of 18 bases between the germline ends. The CDR3 measures 16 amino acids from cysteine to phenylalanine. Only CDR3 DNA remains: 48 bases, in frame from the first base. CDR1 SEHNR and CDR2 FQNEAQ were looked up in the germline V gene (reference sequence).